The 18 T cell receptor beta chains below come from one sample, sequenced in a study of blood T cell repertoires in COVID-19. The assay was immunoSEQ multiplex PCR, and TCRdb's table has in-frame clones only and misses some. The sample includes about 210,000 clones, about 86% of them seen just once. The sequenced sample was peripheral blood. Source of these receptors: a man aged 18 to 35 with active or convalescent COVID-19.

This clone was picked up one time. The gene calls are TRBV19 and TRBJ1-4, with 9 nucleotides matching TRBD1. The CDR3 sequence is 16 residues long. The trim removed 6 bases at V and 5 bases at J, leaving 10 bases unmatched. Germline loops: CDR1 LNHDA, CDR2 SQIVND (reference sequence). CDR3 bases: TGTGCCAGTAGAAAATATTGGGACAGGGAAAATGAAAAACTGTTTTTT. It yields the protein CASRKYWDRENEKLFF.

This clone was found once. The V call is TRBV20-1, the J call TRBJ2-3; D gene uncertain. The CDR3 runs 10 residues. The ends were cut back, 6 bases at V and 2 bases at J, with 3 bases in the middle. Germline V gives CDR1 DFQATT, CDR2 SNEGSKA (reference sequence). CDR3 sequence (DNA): TGCAGTGCCCTCACAGATACGCAGTATTTT. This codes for CSALTDTQYF.

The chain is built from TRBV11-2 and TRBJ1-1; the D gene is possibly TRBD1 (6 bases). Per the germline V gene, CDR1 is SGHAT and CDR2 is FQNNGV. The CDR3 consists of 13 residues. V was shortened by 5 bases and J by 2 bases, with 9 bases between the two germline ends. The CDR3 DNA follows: TGTGCCAGCAGCCAGGGGCTAAACACTGAAGCTTTCTTT. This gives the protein CASSQGLNTEAFF.

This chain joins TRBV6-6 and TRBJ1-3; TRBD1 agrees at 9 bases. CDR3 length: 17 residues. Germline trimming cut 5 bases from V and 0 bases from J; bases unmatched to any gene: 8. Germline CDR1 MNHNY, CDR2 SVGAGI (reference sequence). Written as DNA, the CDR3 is TGTGCCAGCAGTCGGAACCTACAGGGGGCCTCTGGAAACACCATATATTTT. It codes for CASSRNLQGASGNTIYF.

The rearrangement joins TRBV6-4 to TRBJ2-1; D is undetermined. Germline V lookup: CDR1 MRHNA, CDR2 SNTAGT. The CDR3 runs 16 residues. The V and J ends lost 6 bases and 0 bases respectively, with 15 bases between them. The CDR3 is CASSRMSVSSYNEQFF. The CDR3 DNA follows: TGTGCCAGCAGCCGTATGTCTGTGAGCTCCTACAATGAGCAGTTCTTC.

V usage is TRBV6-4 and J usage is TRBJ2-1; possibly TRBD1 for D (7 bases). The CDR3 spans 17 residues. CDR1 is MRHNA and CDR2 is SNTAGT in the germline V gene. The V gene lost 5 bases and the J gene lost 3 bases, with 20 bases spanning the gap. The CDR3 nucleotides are TGTGCCAGCAGTTCGAACCCCCAGGGGGGCGACTACAATGAGCAGTTCTTC. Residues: CASSSNPQGGDYNEQFF.

CDR3 DNA sequence: TGTGCCAGTGCGGGACAGGGGCCCGGGGAGCTGTTTTTT. Encoded protein: CASAGQGPGELFF. The V and J genes are TRBV7-6 and TRBJ2-2; 10 bases are a match to TRBD1. V shed 9 bases and J 6 bases; nucleotides not matched to a gene: 4. From germline, CDR1 is SGHVS and CDR2 FNYEAQ. There are 13 residues in the CDR3.

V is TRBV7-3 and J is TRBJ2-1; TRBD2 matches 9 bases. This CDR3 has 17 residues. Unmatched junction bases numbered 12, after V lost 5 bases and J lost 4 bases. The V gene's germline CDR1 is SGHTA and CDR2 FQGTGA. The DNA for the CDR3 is TGTGCCAGCAGCCCCCTCGGGGGGCGGGAGGGATACAATGAGCAGTTCTTC. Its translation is CASSPLGGREGYNEQFF.

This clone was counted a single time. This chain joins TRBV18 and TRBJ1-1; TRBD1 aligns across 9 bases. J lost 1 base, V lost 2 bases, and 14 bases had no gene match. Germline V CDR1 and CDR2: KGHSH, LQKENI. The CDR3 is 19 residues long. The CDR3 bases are TGTGCCAGCTCACCAACCCGGACAGGGGACCGGTCGAGGAACACTGAAGCTTTCTTT. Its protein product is CASSPTRTGDRSRNTEAFF.

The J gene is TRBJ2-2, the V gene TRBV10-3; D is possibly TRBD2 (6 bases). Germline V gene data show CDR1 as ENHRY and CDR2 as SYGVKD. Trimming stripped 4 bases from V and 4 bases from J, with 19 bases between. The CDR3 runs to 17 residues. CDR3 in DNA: TGTGCCATCAGTGCCCACCGGGCTAGCGTGGGCACCGGGGAGCTGTTTTTT. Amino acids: CAISAHRASVGTGELFF.

CDR3 amino acids: CASSYGQGGQPQHF. The CDR3 DNA reads TGTGCCAGCAGTTACGGACAGGGGGGACAGCCCCAGCATTTT. This chain uses TRBV6-5 with TRBJ1-5, with 10 bases that match TRBD1. Germline trimming cut 2 bases from V and 7 bases from J; bases unmatched to any gene: 2. Germline loops: CDR1 MNHEY, CDR2 SVGAGI. The CDR3 runs to 14 residues.

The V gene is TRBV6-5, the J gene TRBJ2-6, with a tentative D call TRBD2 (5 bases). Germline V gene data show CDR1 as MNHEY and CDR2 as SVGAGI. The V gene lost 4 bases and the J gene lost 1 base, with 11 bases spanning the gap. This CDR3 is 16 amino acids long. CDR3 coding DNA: TGTGCCAGCAGTTTCGGGCGGGTTTCTGGGGCCAACGTCCTGACTTTC. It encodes CASSFGRVSGANVLTF.

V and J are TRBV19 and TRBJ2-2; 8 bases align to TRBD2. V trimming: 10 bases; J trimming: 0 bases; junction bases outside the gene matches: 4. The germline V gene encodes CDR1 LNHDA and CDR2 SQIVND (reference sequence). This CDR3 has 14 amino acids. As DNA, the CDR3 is TGTGCCACCGATAGCGGGGCGAACACCGGGGAGCTGTTTTTT. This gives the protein CATDSGANTGELFF.

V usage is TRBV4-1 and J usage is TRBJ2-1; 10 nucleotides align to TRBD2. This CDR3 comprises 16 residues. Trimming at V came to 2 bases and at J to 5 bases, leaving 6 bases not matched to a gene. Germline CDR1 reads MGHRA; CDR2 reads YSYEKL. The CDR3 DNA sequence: TGCGCCAGCAGCCAATTAGGACTAGCGGTAGACAATGAGCAGTTCTTC. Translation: CASSQLGLAVDNEQFF.

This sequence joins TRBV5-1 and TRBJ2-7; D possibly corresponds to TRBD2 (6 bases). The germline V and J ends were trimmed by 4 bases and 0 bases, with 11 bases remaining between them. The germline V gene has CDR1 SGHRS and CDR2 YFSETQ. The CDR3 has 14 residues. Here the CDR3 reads CASSPTSFSYEQYF. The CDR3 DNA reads TGCGCCAGCAGCCCCACTAGCTTCTCCTACGAGCAGTACTTC.

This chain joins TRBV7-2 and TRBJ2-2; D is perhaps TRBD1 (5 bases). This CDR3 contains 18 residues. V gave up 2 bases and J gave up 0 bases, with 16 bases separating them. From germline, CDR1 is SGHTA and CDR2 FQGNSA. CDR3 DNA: TGTGCCAGCAGCTTAATGGGGCGGCAGGCTGCGAACACCGGGGAGCTGTTTTTT. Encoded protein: CASSLMGRQAANTGELFF. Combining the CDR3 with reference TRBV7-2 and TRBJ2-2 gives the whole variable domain GAGVSQSPSNKVTEKGKDVELRCDPISGHTALYWYRQSLGQGLEFLIYFQGNSAPDKSGLPSDRFSAERTGGSVSTLTIQRTQQEDSAVYLCASSLMGRQAANTGELFFGEGSRLTVL.

The CDR3: CASSFDIYSSYYEQYF. The CDR3 region has the DNA TGTGCCAGCAGTTTTGATATATACAGCAGTTACTACGAGCAGTACTTC. This chain uses TRBV28 with TRBJ2-7; unclear D gene. V lost 3 bases to trimming and J lost 3 bases, with 18 bases between them. CDR3 length: 16 residues. Germline lookup yields CDR1 MDHEN and CDR2 SYDVKM.

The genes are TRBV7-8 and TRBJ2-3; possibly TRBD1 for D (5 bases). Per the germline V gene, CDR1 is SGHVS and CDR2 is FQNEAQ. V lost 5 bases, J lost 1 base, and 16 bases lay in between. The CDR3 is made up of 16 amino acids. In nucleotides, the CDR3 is TGTGCCAGCAGCGATGATACGCAGGGCGGCACAGATACGCAGTATTTT. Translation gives CASSDDTQGGTDTQYF.